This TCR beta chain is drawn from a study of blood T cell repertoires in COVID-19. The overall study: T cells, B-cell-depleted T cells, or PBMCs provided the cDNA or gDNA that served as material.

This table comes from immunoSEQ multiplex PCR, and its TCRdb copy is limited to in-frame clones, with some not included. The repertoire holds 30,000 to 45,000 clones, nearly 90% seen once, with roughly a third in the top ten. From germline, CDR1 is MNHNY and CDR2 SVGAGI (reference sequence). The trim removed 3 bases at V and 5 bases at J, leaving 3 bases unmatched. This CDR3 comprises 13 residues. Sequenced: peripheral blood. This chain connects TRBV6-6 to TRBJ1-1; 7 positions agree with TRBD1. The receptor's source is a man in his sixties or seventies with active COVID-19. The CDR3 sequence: CASSYPGGTEAFF. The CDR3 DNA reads TGTGCCAGCAGTTATCCAGGGGGAACTGAAGCTTTCTTT.